This T cell receptor beta chain was identified during a study of blood T cell repertoires in COVID-19. Study at large: Samples of COVID-19 (acute and convalescent) were obtained from the United States, Italy and Spain.

This CDR3 comprises 17 residues. V was clipped by 7 bases and J by 9 bases, with 28 bases between them. Germline values: CDR1 LNHDA, CDR2 SQIVND (reference sequence). Repertoires were generated with immunoSEQ multiplex PCR, while TCRdb's copy carries only in-frame clones and drops some. This table has 110,000 to 150,000 clones, around nine tenths appearing once. The sample taken for sequencing was peripheral blood. The chain employs TRBV19 and TRBJ1-5; D perhaps matches TRBD1 (6 bases). The receptor was derived from a woman aged 55-69 years with acute or convalescent COVID-19. In DNA, the CDR3 is TGTGCCAGTAACGACCCCCTGGACAGACTAAGTTGGGTGCCCCAGCATTTT. Protein product: CASNDPLDRLSWVPQHF.